Listed below are T cell receptor beta chains from one sample, sequenced in a study of cytomegalovirus exposure and HLA in healthy donors. The method was immunoSEQ multiplex PCR; TCRdb's version includes in-frame clones alone and lacks a portion of them. This listing includes 60,000 to 70,000 clones. Sequenced input: PBMCs. These receptors were obtained from a boy younger than 18 in good health and CMV-seronegative. Each CDR3 is given without its conserved first and last residue.

CDR3aa: ASSLVTGEKLF
v_gene: TRBV5-1
len: 11

CDR3aa: SVVGLAGPYEQY
v_gene: TRBV29-1
len: 12

CDR3aa: ASSLYLGWTHGYT
v_gene: TRBV5-6
len: 13

CDR3aa: ASTEDSDYNQPQH
v_gene: TRBV6-1
len: 13

CDR3aa: ASSYDRGGRVNQPQH
v_gene: TRBV5-8
len: 15

CDR3aa: ASSIPELVGYNEQF
v_gene: TRBV19
len: 14

CDR3aa: ASSDQGQSEKLF
v_gene: TRBV6-1
len: 12

CDR3aa: ASLGLNTGELF
v_gene: TRBV19
len: 11

CDR3aa: ASSERTQNTEAF
v_gene: TRBV6-1
len: 12

CDR3aa: SAMTELLYGYT
v_gene: TRBV29-1
len: 11

CDR3aa: AISDGTREYTQY
v_gene: TRBV10-3
len: 12

CDR3aa: SGGEEETQY
v_gene: TRBV20-1
len: 9

CDR3aa: ASSPGVNEQF
v_gene: TRBV9
len: 10

CDR3aa: ASSLVTGPPGNSPLH
v_gene: TRBV5-1
len: 15

CDR3aa: AWGTSGRAIRADTQY
v_gene: TRBV30
len: 15

CDR3aa: ASTNTGFWDTGELF
v_gene: TRBV19
len: 14

CDR3aa: ASSASLGVSTDTQY
v_gene: TRBV9
len: 14

CDR3aa: ASSQTIDGTGMGEQY
v_gene: TRBV23-1
len: 15

CDR3aa: ASSLRGNEKLF
v_gene: TRBV7-2
len: 11

CDR3aa: AWAPIAGLSGTQY
v_gene: TRBV30
len: 13

CDR3aa: ASSIFIAGGRGYNEQF
v_gene: TRBV19
len: 16

CDR3aa: ASSVAARNNYGYT
v_gene: TRBV19
len: 13

CDR3aa: ASSQRGQRYTEAF
v_gene: TRBV4-2
len: 13

CDR3aa: SVYRDTYEQY
v_gene: TRBV29-1
len: 10

CDR3aa: ASSEPGGDTDTQY
v_gene: TRBV6-1
len: 13

CDR3aa: ASSEMGETEAF
v_gene: TRBV2
len: 11

CDR3aa: ASSLTSGSTDTQY
v_gene: TRBV5-1
len: 13

CDR3aa: SVEDGAYEQY
v_gene: TRBV29-1
len: 10

CDR3aa: ASSITGSDTEAF
v_gene: TRBV19
len: 12

CDR3aa: AWRGWTGRTLTGELF
v_gene: TRBV30
len: 15

CDR3aa: ASSHIPGGSYGYT
v_gene: TRBV19
len: 13